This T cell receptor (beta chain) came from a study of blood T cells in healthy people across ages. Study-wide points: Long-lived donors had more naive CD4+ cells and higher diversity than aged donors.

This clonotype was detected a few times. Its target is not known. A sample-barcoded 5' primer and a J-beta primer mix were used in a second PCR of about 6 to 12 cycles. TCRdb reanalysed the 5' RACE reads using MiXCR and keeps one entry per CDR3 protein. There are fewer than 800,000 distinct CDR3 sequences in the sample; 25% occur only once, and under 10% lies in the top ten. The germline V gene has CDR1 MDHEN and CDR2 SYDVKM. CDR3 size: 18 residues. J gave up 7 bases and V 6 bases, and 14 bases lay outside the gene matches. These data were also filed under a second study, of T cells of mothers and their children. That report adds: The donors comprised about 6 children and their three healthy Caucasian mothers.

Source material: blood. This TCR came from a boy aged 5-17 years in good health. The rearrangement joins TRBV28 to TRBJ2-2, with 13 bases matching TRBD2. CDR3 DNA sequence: TGTGCCAGCAGCGTACCCGGACTAGCGGGAGATGTGGGCGGGGAGCTGTTTTTT. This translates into CASSVPGLAGDVGGELFF. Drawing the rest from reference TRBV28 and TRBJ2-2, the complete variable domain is DVKVTQSSRYLVKRTGEKVFLECVQDMDHENMFWYRQDPGLGLRLIYFSYDVKMKEKGDIPEGYSVSREKKERFSLILESASTNQTSMYLCASSVPGLAGDVGGELFFGEGSRLTVL.